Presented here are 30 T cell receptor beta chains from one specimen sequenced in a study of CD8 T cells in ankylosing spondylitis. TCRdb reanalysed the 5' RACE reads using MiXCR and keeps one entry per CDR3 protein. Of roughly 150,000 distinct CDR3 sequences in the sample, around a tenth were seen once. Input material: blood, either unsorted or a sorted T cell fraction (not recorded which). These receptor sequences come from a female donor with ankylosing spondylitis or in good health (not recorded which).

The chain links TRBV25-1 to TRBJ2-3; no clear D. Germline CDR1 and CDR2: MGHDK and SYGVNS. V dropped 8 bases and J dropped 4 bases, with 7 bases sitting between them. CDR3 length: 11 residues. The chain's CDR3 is CASFWADTQYF. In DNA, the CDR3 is TGTGCCAGCTTCTGGGCAGATACGCAGTATTTT.

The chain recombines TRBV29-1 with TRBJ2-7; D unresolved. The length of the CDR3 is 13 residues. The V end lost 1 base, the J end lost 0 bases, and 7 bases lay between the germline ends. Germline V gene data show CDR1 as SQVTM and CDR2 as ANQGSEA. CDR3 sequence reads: CSVEGRNSYEQYF. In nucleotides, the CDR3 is TGCAGCGTTGAAGGGAGAAACTCCTACGAGCAGTACTTC.

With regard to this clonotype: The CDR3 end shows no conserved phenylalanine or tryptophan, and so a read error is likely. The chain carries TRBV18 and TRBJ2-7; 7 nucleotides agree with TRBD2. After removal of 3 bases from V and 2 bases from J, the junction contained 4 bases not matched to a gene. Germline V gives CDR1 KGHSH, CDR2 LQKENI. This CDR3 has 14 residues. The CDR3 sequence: CASSPRDYTYEQYS. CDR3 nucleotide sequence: TGTGCCAGCTCACCGAGGGACTATACCTACGAGCAGTACTCC.

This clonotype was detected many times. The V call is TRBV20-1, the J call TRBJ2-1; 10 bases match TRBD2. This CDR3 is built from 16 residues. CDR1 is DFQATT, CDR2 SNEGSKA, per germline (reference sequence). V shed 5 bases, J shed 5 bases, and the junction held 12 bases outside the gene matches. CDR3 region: CSALSGTSEWDNEQFF. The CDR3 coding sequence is TGCAGTGCTCTATCCGGGACTAGCGAATGGGACAATGAGCAGTTCTTC.

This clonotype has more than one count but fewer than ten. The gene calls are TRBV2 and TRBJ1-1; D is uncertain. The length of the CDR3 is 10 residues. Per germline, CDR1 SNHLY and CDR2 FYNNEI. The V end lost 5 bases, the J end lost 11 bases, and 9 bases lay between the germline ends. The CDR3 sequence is CASSLVEAFF. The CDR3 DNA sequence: TGTGCCAGCAGTCTCGTCGAGGCTTTCTTT.

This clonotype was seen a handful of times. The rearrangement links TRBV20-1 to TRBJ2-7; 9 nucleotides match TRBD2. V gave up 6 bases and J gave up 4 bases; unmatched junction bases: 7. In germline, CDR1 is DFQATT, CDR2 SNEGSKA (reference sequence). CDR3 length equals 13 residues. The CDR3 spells CSAMTSGTYEQYF. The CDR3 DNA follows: TGCAGTGCGATGACTAGCGGAACTTACGAGCAGTACTTC.

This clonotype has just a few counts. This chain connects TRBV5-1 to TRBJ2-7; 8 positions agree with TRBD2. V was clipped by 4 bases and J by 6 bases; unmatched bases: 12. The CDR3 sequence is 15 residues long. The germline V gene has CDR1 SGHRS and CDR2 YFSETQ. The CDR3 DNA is TGCGCCAGCAGCCCCCGTAGCGGGATTGGGCGCGAGCAGTACTTC. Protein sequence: CASSPRSGIGREQYF.

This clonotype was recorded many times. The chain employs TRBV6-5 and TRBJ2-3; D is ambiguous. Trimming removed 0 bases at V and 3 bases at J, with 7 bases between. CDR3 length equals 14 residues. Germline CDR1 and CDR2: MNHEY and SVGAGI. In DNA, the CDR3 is TGTGCCAGCAGTTACTCTGTGACTACAGATACGCAGTATTTT. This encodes CASSYSVTTDTQYF.

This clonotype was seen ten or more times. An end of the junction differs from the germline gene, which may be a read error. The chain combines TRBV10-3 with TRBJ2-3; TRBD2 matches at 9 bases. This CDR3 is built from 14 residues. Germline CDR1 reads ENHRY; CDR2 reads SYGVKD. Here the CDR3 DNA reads TGTGCCATCAGTGCCCCGGGACTAGCCACCCGTCGGGATTTT. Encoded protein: CAISAPGLATRRDF.

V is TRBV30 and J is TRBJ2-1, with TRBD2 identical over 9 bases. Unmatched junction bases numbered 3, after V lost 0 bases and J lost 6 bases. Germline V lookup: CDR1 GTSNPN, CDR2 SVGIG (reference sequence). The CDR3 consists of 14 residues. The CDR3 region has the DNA TGTGCCTGGAGTGTCGGGACTAGCATCAATGAGCAGTTCTTC. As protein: CAWSVGTSINEQFF.

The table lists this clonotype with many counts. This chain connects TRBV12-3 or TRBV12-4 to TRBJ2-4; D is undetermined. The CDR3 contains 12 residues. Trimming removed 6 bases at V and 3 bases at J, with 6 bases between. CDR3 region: CASRTDKNIQYF. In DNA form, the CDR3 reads TGTGCCAGCAGAACCGACAAAAACATTCAGTACTTC.

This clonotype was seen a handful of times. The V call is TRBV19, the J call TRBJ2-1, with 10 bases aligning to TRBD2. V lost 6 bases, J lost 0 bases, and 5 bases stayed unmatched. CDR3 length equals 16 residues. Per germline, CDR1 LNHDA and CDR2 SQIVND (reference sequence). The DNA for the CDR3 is TGTGCCAGTAGCCCTAGCGGGGGCAGCTCCTACAATGAGCAGTTCTTC. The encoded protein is CASSPSGGSSYNEQFF.

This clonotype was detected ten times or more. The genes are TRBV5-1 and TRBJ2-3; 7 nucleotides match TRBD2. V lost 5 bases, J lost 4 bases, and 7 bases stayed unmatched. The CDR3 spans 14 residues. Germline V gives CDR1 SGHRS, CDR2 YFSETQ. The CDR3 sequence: CASRPRLAADTQYF. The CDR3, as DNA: TGCGCCAGCAGGCCCCGACTAGCTGCAGATACGCAGTATTTT.

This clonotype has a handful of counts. CDR3 nucleotide sequence: TGTGCCACCCCATTACAGGGGAAGGCCTATGGCTACACCTTC. As protein: CATPLQGKAYGYTF. The genes are TRBV12-3 or TRBV12-4 and TRBJ1-2, with 7 positions matching TRBD1. With V trimmed by 10 bases and J by 4 bases, 12 bases remained unmatched. This CDR3 has 14 residues.

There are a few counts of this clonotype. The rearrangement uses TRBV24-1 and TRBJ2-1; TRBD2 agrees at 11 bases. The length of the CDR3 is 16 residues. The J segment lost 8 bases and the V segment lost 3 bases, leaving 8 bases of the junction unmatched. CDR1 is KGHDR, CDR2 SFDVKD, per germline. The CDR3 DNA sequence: TGTGCCACCAGTGATCCGGGGACTAGCGGTATCGATGAGCAGTTCTTC. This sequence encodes CATSDPGTSGIDEQFF.

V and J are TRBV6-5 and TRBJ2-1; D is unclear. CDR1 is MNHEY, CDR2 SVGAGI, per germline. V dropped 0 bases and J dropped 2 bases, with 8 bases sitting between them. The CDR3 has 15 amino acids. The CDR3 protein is CASSYSGGTYNEQFF. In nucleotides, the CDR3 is TGTGCCAGCAGTTACTCTGGCGGAACCTACAATGAGCAGTTCTTC.

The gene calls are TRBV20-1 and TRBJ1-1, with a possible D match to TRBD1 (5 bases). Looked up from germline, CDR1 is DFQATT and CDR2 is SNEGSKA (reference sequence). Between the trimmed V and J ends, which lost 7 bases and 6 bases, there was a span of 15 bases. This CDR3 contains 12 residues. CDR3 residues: CSGHDSSAEAFF. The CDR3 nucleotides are TGCAGTGGGCATGACAGTTCTGCTGAAGCTTTCTTT.

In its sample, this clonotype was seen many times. The DNA of the CDR3 is TGCGCCAGCAGCACCGACACCAACTACGAGCAGTACTTC. It translates to CASSTDTNYEQYF. V and J are TRBV5-1 and TRBJ2-7; D remains unclear. V lost 4 bases and J 3 bases, leaving 11 bases between the germline ends. The CDR3 length is 13 residues. Germline V lookup: CDR1 SGHRS, CDR2 YFSETQ. Full variable domain (rest looked up from reference TRBV5-1 and TRBJ2-7): KAGVTQTPRYLIKTRGQQVTLSCSPISGHRSVSWYQQTPGQGLQFLFEYFSETQRNKGNFPGRFSGRQFSNSRSEMNVSTLELGDSALYLCASSTDTNYEQYFGPGTRLTVT.

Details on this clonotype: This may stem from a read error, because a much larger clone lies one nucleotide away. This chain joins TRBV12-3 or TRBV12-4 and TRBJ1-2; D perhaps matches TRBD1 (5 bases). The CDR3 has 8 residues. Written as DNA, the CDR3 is TGTGCCAGCGGACACATTGCCTTC. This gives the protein CASGHIAF.

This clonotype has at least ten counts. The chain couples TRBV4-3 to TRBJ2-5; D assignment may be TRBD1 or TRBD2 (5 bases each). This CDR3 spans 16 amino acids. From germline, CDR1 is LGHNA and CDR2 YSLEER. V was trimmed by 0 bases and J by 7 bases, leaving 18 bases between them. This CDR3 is CASSQEGWDPRGTQYF. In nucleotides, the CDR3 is TGCGCCAGCAGCCAAGAAGGATGGGACCCCCGAGGGACCCAGTACTTC.

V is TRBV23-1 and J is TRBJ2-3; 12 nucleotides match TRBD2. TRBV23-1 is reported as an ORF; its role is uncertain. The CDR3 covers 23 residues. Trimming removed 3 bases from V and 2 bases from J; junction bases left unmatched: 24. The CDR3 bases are TGCGCCAGCAGTCAGGCCTTCCCATCTGGACAGAGCCTAGCGGGAGGGTTCACAGATACGCAGTATTTT. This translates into CASSQAFPSGQSLAGGFTDTQYF.

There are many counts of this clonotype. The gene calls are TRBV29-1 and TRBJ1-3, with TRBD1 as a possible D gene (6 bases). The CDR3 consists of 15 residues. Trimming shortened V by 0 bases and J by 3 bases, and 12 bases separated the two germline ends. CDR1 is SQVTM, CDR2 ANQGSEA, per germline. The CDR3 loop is CSVEDFRGLGNTIYF. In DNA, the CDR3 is TGCAGCGTTGAAGACTTCAGGGGTCTTGGAAACACCATATATTTT.

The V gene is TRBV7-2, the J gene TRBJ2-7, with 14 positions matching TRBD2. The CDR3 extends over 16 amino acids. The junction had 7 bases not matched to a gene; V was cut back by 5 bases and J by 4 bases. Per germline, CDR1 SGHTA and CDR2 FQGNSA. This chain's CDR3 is CASSLHGTSGRYEQYF. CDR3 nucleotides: TGTGCCAGCAGCCTACACGGGACTAGCGGGAGATACGAGCAGTACTTC.

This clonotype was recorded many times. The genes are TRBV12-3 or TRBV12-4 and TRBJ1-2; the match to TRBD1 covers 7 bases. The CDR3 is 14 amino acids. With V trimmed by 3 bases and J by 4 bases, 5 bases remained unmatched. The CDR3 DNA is TGTGCCAGCAGTTTTACAGGGGATTTCTATGGCTACACCTTC. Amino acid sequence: CASSFTGDFYGYTF.

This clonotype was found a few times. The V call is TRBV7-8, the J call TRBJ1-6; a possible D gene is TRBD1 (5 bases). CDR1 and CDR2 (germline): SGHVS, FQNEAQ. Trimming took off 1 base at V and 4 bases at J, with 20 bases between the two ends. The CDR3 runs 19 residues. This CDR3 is CASSLDVRIRATYNSPLHF. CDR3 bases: TGTGCCAGCAGCTTAGACGTCCGGATCAGGGCTACTTATAATTCACCCCTCCACTTT. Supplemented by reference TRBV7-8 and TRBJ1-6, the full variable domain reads GAGVSQSPRYKVAKRGQDVALRCDPISGHVSLFWYQQALGQGPEFLTYFQNEAQLDKSGLPSDRFFAERPEGSVSTLKIQRTQQEDSAVYLCASSLDVRIRATYNSPLHFGNGTRLTVT.

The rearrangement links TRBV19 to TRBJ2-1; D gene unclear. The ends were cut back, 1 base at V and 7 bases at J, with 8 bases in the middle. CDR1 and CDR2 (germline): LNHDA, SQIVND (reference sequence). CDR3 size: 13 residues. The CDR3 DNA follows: TGTGCCAGTAGTATAGTTCCCGGGAATGAGCAGTTCTTC. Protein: CASSIVPGNEQFF.

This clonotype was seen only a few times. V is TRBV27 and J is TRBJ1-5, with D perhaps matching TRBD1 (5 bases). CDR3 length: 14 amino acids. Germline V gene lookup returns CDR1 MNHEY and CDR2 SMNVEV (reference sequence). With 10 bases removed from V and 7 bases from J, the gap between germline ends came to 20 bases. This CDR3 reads CATHPQGLGQPQHF. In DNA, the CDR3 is TGTGCCACCCACCCTCAGGGTTTGGGACAGCCCCAGCATTTT.

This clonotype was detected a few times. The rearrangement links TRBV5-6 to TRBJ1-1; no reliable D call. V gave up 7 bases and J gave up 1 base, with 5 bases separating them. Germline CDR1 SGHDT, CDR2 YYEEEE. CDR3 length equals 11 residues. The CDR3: CASETNTEAFF. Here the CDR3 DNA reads TGTGCCAGCGAGACGAACACTGAAGCTTTCTTT.

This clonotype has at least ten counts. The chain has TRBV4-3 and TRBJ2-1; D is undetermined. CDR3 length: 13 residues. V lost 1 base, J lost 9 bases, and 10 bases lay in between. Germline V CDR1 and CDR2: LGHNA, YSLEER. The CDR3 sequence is CASSQALGFEQFF. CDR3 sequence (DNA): TGCGCCAGCAGCCAAGCATTGGGATTTGAGCAGTTCTTC.

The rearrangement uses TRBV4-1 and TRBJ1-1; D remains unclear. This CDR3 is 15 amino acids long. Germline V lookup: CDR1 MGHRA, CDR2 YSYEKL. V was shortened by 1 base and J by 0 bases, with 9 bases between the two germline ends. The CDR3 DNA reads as TGCGCCAGCAGCCAAGCCCCCGGGATGAACACTGAAGCTTTCTTT. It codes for CASSQAPGMNTEAFF.